This T cell receptor beta chain came from a study of T cells expressing NK-cell markers. TCRdb reprocessed the 5' RACE reads and keeps a single row for each CDR3 protein, giving no DNA. In all, the sample yields some 600,000 distinct CDR3 sequences. The length of the CDR3 is 13 residues. Germline lookup yields CDR1 MDHEN and CDR2 SYDVKM. This clonotype was obtained from a man younger than 30 in good health. The sequenced material came from blood T cells: a sorted CD56 or NKG2C T cell subset, CD4+ or CD8+ T cells, or bulk PBMC T cells (not recorded which). The chain links TRBV28 to TRBJ1-5; no DNA is available, so the TRBD1 call from TCRdb remains unchecked. CDR3 amino acids: CATDDRAKKPQHF.